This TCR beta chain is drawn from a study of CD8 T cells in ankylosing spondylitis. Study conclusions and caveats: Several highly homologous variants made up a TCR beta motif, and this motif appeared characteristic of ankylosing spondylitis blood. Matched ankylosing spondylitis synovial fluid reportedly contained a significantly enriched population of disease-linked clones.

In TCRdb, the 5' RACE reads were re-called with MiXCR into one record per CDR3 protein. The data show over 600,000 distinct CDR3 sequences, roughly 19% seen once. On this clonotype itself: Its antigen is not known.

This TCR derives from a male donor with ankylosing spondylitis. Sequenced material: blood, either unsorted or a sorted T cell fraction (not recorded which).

The CDR3 sequence is CATSDPSGSSYNEQFF. The DNA for the CDR3 is TGTGCCACCAGTGACCCTAGCGGGAGCTCCTACAATGAGCAGTTCTTC. V usage is TRBV24-1 and J usage is TRBJ2-1; TRBD2 matches 10 bases. Per the germline V gene, CDR1 is KGHDR and CDR2 is SFDVKD. The length of the CDR3 is 16 residues. V trimming: 4 bases; J trimming: 0 bases; junction bases outside the gene matches: 2.